Below are 24 T cell receptor beta chains sequenced from a single sample in a study of T cell responses to AZD1222 COVID-19 vaccine. Here immunoSEQ multiplex PCR was the method, and the copy in TCRdb shows in-frame clones only, minus some. The repertoire consists of some 140,000 clones, with about 86% occurring once and the leading ten covering 5% to 6%. Sequences were derived from peripheral blood, sampled on day 0 of MenACWY control vaccination. These receptors came from an adult in good health.

In its sample, this clone was seen once. The gene calls are TRBV6-1 and TRBJ2-1; D unclear. Germline CDR1 MNHNS, CDR2 SASEGT. The length of the CDR3 is 12 residues. Trimming stripped 4 bases from V and 5 bases from J, with 6 bases between. CDR3 in amino acids: CASSVYNNEQFF. The CDR3 DNA is TGTGCCAGCAGTGTTTACAACAATGAGCAGTTCTTC.

The chain uses TRBV6-5 and TRBJ1-3; D may be TRBD1 (5 bases). V dropped 2 bases and J dropped 0 bases, with 8 bases sitting between them. Germline V gives CDR1 MNHEY, CDR2 SVGAGI. This CDR3 has 15 residues. The CDR3 region is CASSYAGTSGNTIYF. In DNA form, the CDR3 reads TGTGCCAGCAGTTACGCAGGGACCTCTGGAAACACCATATATTTT.

The chain carries TRBV19 and TRBJ2-6, with D perhaps being TRBD1 or TRBD2 (5 bases each). The germline V gene encodes CDR1 LNHDA and CDR2 SQIVND (reference sequence). The CDR3 is made up of 16 amino acids. The ends were cut back, 5 bases at V and 4 bases at J, with 15 bases in the middle. CDR3 protein: CASSLPSGPGANVLTF. The CDR3 nucleotides read TGTGCCAGTAGTCTCCCCTCGGGGCCCGGGGCCAACGTCCTGACTTTC.

The chain has TRBV6-6 and TRBJ2-7, with 8 bases identical to TRBD2. V lost 6 bases and J lost 7; bases outside the gene matches: 14. The CDR3 runs 15 residues. Germline CDR1 MNHNY, CDR2 SVGAGI (reference sequence). In DNA form, the CDR3 reads TGTGCCAGCAGCTCTCAGTCCCCGGGGGGGCGGGAGCAGTACGTC. Translated, it gives CASSSQSPGGREQYV.

This chain uses TRBV20-1 with TRBJ1-2; the match to TRBD1 covers 7 bases. V shed 3 bases, J shed 6 bases, and the junction held 7 bases outside the gene matches. This CDR3 spans 13 amino acids. The germline V gene has CDR1 DFQATT and CDR2 SNEGSKA (reference sequence). The CDR3 nucleotides are TGCAGTGCTAGTCTGGTTACAGGGGATGGCTACACCTTC. Translated, it gives CSASLVTGDGYTF.

The chain uses TRBV5-4 and TRBJ2-4; TRBD2 aligns across 7 bases. Germline loops: CDR1 SGHNT, CDR2 YYREEE (reference sequence). The trim removed 4 bases at V and 0 bases at J, leaving 7 bases unmatched. This CDR3 spans 16 amino acids. The CDR3 DNA sequence: TGTGCCAGCAGCCCCCGGTCTAGCGGAGCCAAAAACATTCAGTACTTC. Protein sequence: CASSPRSSGAKNIQYF.

CDR3 nucleotides: TGTGCCTGGAGCCACAGGGGGGACACCATATATTTT. Protein: CAWSHRGDTIYF. The rearrangement links TRBV30 to TRBJ1-3; 8 bases align to TRBD1. This CDR3 comprises 12 residues. Trimming cost V 3 bases and J 8 bases; bases outside gene matches: 3. Germline CDR1 reads GTSNPN; CDR2 reads SVGIG (reference sequence). Full variable domain (outside the CDR3, taken from reference TRBV30 and TRBJ1-3): SQTIHQWPATLVQPVGSPLSLECTVEGTSNPNLYWYRQAAGRGLQLLFYSVGIGQISSEVPQNLSASRPQDRQFILSSKKLLLSDSGFYLCAWSHRGDTIYFGEGSWLTVV.

CDR3 sequence: CASSRDSQVYGYTF. The CDR3 DNA follows: TGCGCCAGCAGCCGGGACAGCCAGGTCTATGGCTACACCTTC. The genes are TRBV5-1 and TRBJ1-2, with 7 positions matching TRBD1. The junction had 7 bases not matched to a gene; V was cut back by 4 bases and J by 4 bases. The CDR3 covers 14 residues. Germline V lookup: CDR1 SGHRS, CDR2 YFSETQ.

The chain couples TRBV19 to TRBJ1-1, with TRBD1 matching 7 bases. The ends lost 3 bases at V and 3 bases at J; junction bases unmatched: 7. CDR1 and CDR2 (germline): LNHDA, SQIVND (reference sequence). The CDR3 loop spans 15 amino acids. CDR3 sequence reads: CASSILQGRDTEAFF. The CDR3 coding sequence is TGTGCCAGTAGTATCCTACAGGGGAGGGACACTGAAGCTTTCTTT.

V gene TRBV7-2 combines with J gene TRBJ2-1, with 9 bases fitting TRBD2. There are 16 residues in the CDR3. CDR1 is SGHTA, CDR2 FQGNSA, per germline. Trimming took 8 bases from V and 4 from J; bases not matched to a gene: 12. DNA of the CDR3: TGTGCCAGCTTGATTTCGAAGACTAGCGGATACAATGAGCAGTTCTTC. Protein sequence: CASLISKTSGYNEQFF.

The gene calls are TRBV15 and TRBJ1-5; 10 bases agree with TRBD1. Per germline, CDR1 LNHNV and CDR2 YYDKDF (reference sequence). The CDR3 contains 15 residues. The trim removed 0 bases at V and 6 bases at J, leaving 2 bases unmatched. CDR3 DNA: TGTGCCACCAGCAGAGACGACAGGGGGCCTCAGCCCCAGCATTTT. Translating it yields CATSRDDRGPQPQHF.

This chain uses TRBV3-1 (or the pseudogene TRBV3-2) with TRBJ2-1; no clear D. This CDR3 region has 13 residues. Germline V gene data show CDR1 as LGHDT and CDR2 as YNNKEL (reference sequence). The V gene lost 3 bases and the J gene lost 12 bases, with 15 bases spanning the gap. The CDR3 loop is CASSHGGPGVQFF. Here the CDR3 DNA reads TGTGCCAGCAGCCATGGTGGACCCGGAGTGCAGTTCTTC.

This sequence joins TRBV6-2 or TRBV6-3 and TRBJ2-7; TRBD2 agrees at 8 bases. This CDR3 has 15 amino acids. J was trimmed by 0 bases and V by 6 bases; bases with no gene match: 7. Germline V lookup: CDR1 MNHEY, CDR2 SVGEGT. The CDR3 nucleotides are TGTGCCAGCAGCCCCTTAGCGGGGCCCTCCTACGAGCAGTACTTC. Protein sequence: CASSPLAGPSYEQYF.

This clone was seen a single time. The chain combines TRBV10-3 with TRBJ1-5; D possibly corresponds to TRBD1 (5 bases). Per the germline V gene, CDR1 is ENHRY and CDR2 is SYGVKD. The V end lost 10 bases, the J end lost 5 bases, and 21 bases lay between the germline ends. This CDR3 contains 15 residues. The CDR3 reads CATRGEGRVDQPQHF. CDR3 in DNA: TGTGCCACCCGGGGGGAGGGGCGCGTTGATCAGCCCCAGCATTTT.

This rearrangement joins TRBV18 to TRBJ1-4; no clear D gene. This CDR3 has 15 amino acids. Trimming stripped 3 bases from V and 10 bases from J, with 18 bases between. Looked up from germline, CDR1 is KGHSH and CDR2 is LQKENI. The CDR3 DNA is TGTGCCAGCTCACCGAAGGCCCCGACGGTAGGAAAACTGTTTTTT. Translated: CASSPKAPTVGKLFF.

The V and J genes are TRBV6-5 and TRBJ2-7, with a weak D call TRBD1 (6 bases). Germline values: CDR1 MNHEY, CDR2 SVGAGI. This CDR3 comprises 15 residues. V was clipped by 7 bases and J by 0 bases, with 16 bases between them. CDR3 loop: CASKTTGISSYEQYV. The CDR3 bases are TGTGCCAGCAAAACGACAGGCATTAGCTCCTACGAGCAGTACGTC.

The genes are TRBV10-3 and TRBJ2-7, with D possibly being TRBD2 (7 bases). Deletions cut 8 bases from V and 2 bases from J, with 13 bases between. This CDR3 contains 13 residues. Germline loops: CDR1 ENHRY, CDR2 SYGVKD. The DNA for the CDR3 is TGTGCCATCGGGAGGGACACTACCTACGAGCAGTACTTC. Protein product: CAIGRDTTYEQYF.

The chain recombines TRBV3-1 (or the pseudogene TRBV3-2) with TRBJ2-3; TRBD2 agrees at 12 bases. Per the germline V gene, CDR1 is LGHDT and CDR2 is YNNKEL (reference sequence). Trimming took 7 bases from V and 3 from J; bases not matched to a gene: 5. The CDR3 length is 15 residues. CDR3 in amino acids: CASTAGLAGTDTQYF. The DNA of the CDR3 is TGTGCCAGCACCGCCGGACTAGCGGGAACAGATACGCAGTATTTT.

The CDR3 loop reads CATSRDLVRGQPQHF. The CDR3 DNA sequence: TGTGCCACCAGCAGAGATCTGGTGCGGGGTCAGCCCCAGCATTTT. The V call is TRBV15, the J call TRBJ1-5; no definite D call. Trimming stripped 0 bases from V and 6 bases from J, with 12 bases between. Germline CDR1 and CDR2: LNHNV and YYDKDF (reference sequence). The CDR3 loop spans 15 amino acids.

The V gene is TRBV4-1, the J gene TRBJ1-1; 7 nucleotides match TRBD1. The V segment lost 1 base and the J segment 5 bases; nucleotides outside the gene matches: 10. Per the germline V gene, CDR1 is MGHRA and CDR2 is YSYEKL. The CDR3 has 16 residues. Written as DNA, the CDR3 is TGCGCCAGCAGCCAAGGAGGGACAGAAGGTCGGACTGAAGCTTTCTTT. Amino acids: CASSQGGTEGRTEAFF.

The genes are TRBV12-3 or TRBV12-4 and TRBJ1-2; the D is unclear. The CDR3 totals 13 residues. V lost 7 bases, J lost 4 bases, and 13 bases lay in between. For the CDR3, the DNA is TGTGCCAGCACCCAATCAGGCCCCTATGGCTACACCTTC. Its translation is CASTQSGPYGYTF.

The chain couples TRBV27 to TRBJ1-5; the D gene is possibly TRBD1 (6 bases). From germline, CDR1 is MNHEY and CDR2 SMNVEV (reference sequence). This CDR3 is 14 amino acids long. The ends were cut back, 6 bases at V and 1 base at J, with 10 bases in the middle. The chain's CDR3 is CASREGTSNQPQHF. CDR3 in DNA: TGTGCCAGCAGGGAAGGGACAAGCAATCAGCCCCAGCATTTT.

This CDR3 is CASSLMGGGNGYTF. CDR3 bases: TGCGCCAGCAGCTTGATGGGAGGGGGCAATGGCTACACCTTC. The chain employs TRBV5-1 and TRBJ1-2, with TRBD1 matching 7 bases. This CDR3 is built from 14 residues. The germline CDR1 and CDR2 sequences are SGHRS and YFSETQ. With 1 base clipped from V and 6 bases from J, the junction kept 6 bases outside the gene matches. Full variable domain (outside the CDR3, taken from reference TRBV5-1 and TRBJ1-2): KAGVTQTPRYLIKTRGQQVTLSCSPISGHRSVSWYQQTPGQGLQFLFEYFSETQRNKGNFPGRFSGRQFSNSRSEMNVSTLELGDSALYLCASSLMGGGNGYTFGSGTRLTVV.

The V and J genes are TRBV15 and TRBJ1-3, with TRBD1 matching over 7 bases. Germline CDR1 and CDR2: LNHNV and YYDKDF (reference sequence). The junction had 3 bases not matched to a gene; V was cut back by 6 bases and J by 1 base. The CDR3 is 14 amino acids. The CDR3 nucleotides read TGTGCCACCAGGACGACAGGGTCTGGAAACACCATATATTTT. It yields the protein CATRTTGSGNTIYF.